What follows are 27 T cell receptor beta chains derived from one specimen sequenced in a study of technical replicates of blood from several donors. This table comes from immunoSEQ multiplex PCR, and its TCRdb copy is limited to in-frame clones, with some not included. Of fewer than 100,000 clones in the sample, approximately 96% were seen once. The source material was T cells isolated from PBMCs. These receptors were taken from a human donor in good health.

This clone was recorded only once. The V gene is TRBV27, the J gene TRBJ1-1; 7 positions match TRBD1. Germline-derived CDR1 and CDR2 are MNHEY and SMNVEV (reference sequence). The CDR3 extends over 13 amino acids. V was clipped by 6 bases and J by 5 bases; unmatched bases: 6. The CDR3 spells CASSVTGVTEAFF. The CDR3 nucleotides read TGTGCCAGCAGCGTTACAGGGGTAACTGAAGCTTTCTTT.

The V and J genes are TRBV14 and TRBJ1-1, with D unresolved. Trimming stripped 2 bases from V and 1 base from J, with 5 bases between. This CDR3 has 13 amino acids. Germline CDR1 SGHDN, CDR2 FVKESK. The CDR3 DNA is TGTGCCAGCAGCCAATACACGAACACTGAAGCTTTCTTT. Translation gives CASSQYTNTEAFF.

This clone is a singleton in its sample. As DNA, the CDR3 is TGTGCCAGCTCTCCCAGTCTGGACAGGAGCTCTGGAAACACCATATATTTT. Translation gives CASSPSLDRSSGNTIYF. The V and J genes are TRBV18 and TRBJ1-3, with 7 nucleotides matching TRBD1. The germline V gene encodes CDR1 KGHSH and CDR2 LQKENI. The length of the CDR3 is 17 residues. V was clipped by 6 bases and J by 0 bases; unmatched bases: 11.

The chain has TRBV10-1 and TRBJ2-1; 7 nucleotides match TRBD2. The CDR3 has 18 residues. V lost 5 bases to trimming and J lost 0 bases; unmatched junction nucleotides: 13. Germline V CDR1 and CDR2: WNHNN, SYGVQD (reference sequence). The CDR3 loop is CASSSSRLAASSYNEQFF. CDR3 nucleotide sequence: TGCGCCAGCAGTTCATCGCGACTAGCTGCGAGCTCCTACAATGAGCAGTTCTTC.

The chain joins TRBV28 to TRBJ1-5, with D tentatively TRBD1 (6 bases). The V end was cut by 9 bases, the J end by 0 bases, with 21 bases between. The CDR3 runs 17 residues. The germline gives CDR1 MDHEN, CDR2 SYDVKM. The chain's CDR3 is CASRGTGPGYSNQPQHF. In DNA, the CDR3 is TGTGCCAGTAGGGGGACGGGCCCAGGTTATAGCAATCAGCCCCAGCATTTT.

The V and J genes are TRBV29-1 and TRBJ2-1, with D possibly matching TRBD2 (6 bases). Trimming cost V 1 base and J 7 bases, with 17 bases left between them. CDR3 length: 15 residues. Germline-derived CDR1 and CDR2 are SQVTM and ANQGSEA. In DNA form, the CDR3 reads TGCAGCGTTGAAGGTTGGAGTAGCGGAGGGAATGAGCAGTTCTTC. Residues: CSVEGWSSGGNEQFF.

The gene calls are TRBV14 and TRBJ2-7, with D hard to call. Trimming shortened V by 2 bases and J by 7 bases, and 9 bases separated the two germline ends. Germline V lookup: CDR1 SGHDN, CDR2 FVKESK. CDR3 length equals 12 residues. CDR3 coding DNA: TGTGCCAGCAGCCAACTGTCGTCTGAGCAGTACTTC. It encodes CASSQLSSEQYF.

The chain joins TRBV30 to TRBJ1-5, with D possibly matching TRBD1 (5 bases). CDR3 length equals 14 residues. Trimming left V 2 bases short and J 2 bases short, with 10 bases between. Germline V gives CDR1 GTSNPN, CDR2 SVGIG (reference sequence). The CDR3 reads CAWSFRAGNQPQHF. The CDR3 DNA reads TGTGCCTGGAGTTTCAGGGCTGGCAATCAGCCCCAGCATTTT.

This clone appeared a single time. As DNA, the CDR3 is TGTGCCAGCTCCTCTAGGTACGAGCAGTACTTC. This codes for CASSSRYEQYF. V gene TRBV5-4 combines with J gene TRBJ2-7; D not resolved. Germline V CDR1 and CDR2: SGHNT, YYREEE (reference sequence). V gave up 7 bases and J gave up 4 bases, with 9 bases separating them. The CDR3 length is 11 residues.

The CDR3 region is CASSLKRSGNTEAFF. For the CDR3, the DNA is TGTGCCAGCAGCTTAAAACGTTCGGGGAACACTGAAGCTTTCTTT. V is TRBV7-2 and J is TRBJ1-1; D is undetermined. This CDR3 has 15 amino acids. The ends were cut back, 2 bases at V and 1 base at J, with 11 bases in the middle. Looked up from germline, CDR1 is SGHTA and CDR2 is FQGNSA.

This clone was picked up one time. In DNA form, the CDR3 reads TGCGCCAGCAGCTTGAACGGTGGCACTGAAGCTTTCTTT. Its translation is CASSLNGGTEAFF. The V gene is TRBV5-1, the J gene TRBJ1-1; D not certain. Germline V gene sequence: CDR1 SGHRS, CDR2 YFSETQ. The V end lost 1 base, the J end lost 4 bases, and 8 bases lay between the germline ends. The length of the CDR3 is 13 residues.

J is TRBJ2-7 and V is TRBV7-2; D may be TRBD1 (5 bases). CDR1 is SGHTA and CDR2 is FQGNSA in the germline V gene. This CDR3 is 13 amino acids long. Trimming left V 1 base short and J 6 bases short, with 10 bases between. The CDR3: CASSLVRAGEQYF. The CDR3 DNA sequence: TGTGCCAGCAGCTTAGTCAGGGCCGGCGAGCAGTACTTC.

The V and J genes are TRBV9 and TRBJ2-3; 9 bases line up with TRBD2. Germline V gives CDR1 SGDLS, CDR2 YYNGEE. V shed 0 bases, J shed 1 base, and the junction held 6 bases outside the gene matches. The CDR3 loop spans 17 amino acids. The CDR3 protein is CASSVAEKREGTDTQYF. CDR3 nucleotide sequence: TGTGCCAGCAGCGTAGCTGAAAAGCGGGAGGGCACAGATACGCAGTATTTT.

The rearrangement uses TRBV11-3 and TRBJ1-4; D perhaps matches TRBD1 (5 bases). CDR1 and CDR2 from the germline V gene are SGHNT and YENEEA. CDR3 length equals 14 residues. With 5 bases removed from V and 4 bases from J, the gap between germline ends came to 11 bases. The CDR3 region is CASSLPGGNEKLFF. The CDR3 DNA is TGTGCCAGCAGCCTTCCGGGGGGTAATGAAAAACTGTTTTTT.

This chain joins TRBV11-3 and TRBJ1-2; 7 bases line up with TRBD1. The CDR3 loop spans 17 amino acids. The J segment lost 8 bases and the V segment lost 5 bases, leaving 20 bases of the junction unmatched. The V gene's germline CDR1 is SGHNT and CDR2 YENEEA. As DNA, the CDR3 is TGTGCCAGCAGCCCCAAACCGGGACAGAAAATGTCTACGGGCTACACCTTC. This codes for CASSPKPGQKMSTGYTF.

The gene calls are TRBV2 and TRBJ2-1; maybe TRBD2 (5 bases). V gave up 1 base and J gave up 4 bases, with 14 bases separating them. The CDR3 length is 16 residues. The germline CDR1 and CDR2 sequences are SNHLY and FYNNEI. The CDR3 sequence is CASSEELAGGYNEQFF. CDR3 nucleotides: TGTGCCAGCAGTGAAGAGCTGGCGGGCGGGTACAATGAGCAGTTCTTC. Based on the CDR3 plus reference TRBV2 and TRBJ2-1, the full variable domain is EPEVTQTPSHQVTQMGQEVILRCVPISNHLYFYWYRQILGQKVEFLVSFYNNEISEKSEIFDDQFSVERPDGSNFTLKIRSTKLEDSAMYFCASSEELAGGYNEQFFGPGTRLTVL.

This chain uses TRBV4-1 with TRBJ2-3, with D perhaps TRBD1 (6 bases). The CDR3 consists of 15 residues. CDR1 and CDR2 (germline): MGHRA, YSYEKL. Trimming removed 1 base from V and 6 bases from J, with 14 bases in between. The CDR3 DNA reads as TGCGCCAGCAGCCAAGCCCCGCAGGGGTATGATACGCAGTATTTT. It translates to CASSQAPQGYDTQYF.

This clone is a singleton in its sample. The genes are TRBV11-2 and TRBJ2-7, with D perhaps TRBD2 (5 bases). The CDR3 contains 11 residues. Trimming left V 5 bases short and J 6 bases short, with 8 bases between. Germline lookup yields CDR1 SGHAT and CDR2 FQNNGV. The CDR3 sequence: CASSIGGEQYF. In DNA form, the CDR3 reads TGTGCCAGCAGCATCGGAGGCGAGCAGTACTTC.

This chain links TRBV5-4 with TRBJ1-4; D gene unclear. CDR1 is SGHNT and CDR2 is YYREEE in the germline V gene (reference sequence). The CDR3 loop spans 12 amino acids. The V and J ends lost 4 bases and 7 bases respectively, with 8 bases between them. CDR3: CASSPAGEKLFF. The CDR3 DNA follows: TGTGCCAGCAGCCCGGCAGGTGAAAAACTGTTTTTT.

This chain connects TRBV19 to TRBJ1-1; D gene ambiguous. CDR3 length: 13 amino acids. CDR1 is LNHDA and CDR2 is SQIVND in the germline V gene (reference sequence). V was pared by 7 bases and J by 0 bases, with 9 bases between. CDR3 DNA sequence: TGTGCCAGTACGGTGCGATTGAACACTGAAGCTTTCTTT. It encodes CASTVRLNTEAFF. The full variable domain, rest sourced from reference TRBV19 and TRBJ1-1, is DGGITQSPKYLFRKEGQNVTLSCEQNLNHDAMYWYRQDPGQGLRLIYYSQIVNDFQKGDIAEGYSVSREKKESFPLTVTSAQKNPTAFYLCASTVRLNTEAFFGQGTRLTVV.

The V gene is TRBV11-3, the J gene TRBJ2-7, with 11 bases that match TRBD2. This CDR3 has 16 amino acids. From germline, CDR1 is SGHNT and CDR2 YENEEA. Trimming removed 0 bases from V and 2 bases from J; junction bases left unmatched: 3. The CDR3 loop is CASSLDHSGGAYEQYF. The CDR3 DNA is TGTGCCAGCAGCTTAGATCATAGCGGGGGGGCCTACGAGCAGTACTTC.

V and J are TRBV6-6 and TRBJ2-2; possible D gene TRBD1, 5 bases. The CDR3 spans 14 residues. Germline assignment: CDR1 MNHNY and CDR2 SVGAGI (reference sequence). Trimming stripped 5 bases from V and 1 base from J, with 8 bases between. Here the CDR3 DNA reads TGTGCCAGCAGTCATCAGGGGAACACCGGGGAGCTGTTTTTT. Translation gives CASSHQGNTGELFF.

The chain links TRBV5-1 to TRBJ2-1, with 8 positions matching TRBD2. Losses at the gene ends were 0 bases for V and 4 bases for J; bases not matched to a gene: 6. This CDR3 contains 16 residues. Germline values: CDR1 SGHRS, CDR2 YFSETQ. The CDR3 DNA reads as TGCGCCAGCAGCTTGGCCGGTAGCGGGACTTACAATGAGCAGTTCTTC. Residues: CASSLAGSGTYNEQFF. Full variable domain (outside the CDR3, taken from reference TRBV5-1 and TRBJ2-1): KAGVTQTPRYLIKTRGQQVTLSCSPISGHRSVSWYQQTPGQGLQFLFEYFSETQRNKGNFPGRFSGRQFSNSRSEMNVSTLELGDSALYLCASSLAGSGTYNEQFFGPGTRLTVL.

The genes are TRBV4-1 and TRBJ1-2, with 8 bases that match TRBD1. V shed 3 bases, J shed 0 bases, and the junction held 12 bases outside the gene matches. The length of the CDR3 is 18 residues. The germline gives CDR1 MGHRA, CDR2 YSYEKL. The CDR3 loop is CASSQSPTGAGSNYGYTF. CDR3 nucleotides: TGCGCCAGCAGCCAGAGCCCGACAGGGGCGGGTTCTAACTATGGCTACACCTTC.

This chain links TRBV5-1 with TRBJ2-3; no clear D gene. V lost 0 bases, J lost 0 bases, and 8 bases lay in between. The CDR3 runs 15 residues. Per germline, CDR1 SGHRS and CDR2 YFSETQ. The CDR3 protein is CASSLGVASTDTQYF. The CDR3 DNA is TGCGCCAGCAGCTTGGGGGTAGCTAGCACAGATACGCAGTATTTT.

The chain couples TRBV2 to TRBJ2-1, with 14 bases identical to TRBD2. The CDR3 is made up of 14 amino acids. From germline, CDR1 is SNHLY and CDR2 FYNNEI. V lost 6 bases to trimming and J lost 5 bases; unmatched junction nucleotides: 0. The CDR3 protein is CASRGLAGDNEQFF. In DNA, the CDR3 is TGTGCCAGCAGGGGACTAGCGGGAGACAATGAGCAGTTCTTC.

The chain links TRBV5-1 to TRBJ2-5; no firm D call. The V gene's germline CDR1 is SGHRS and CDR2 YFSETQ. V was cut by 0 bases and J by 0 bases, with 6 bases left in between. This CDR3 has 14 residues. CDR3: CASSLDRNQETQYF. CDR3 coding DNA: TGCGCCAGCAGCTTGGATAGAAACCAAGAGACCCAGTACTTC.